The rows below give T cell receptor beta chains drawn from one sample of a study of CD8+CD57+ T cells in acquired aplastic anemia. TCRdb processed the reads anew with MiXCR; each CDR3 protein has one entry. The sample contains 200,000 or so distinct CDR3 sequences, around half of which appear only once. The sequenced sample was sorted CD4+, CD8+, or CD8+CD57+ T cells (not recorded which) from PBMCs. The receptors here all came from a human donor with aplastic anemia. Each CDR3 is given with its conserved first and last residue. A D gene is named only where the DNA matches it firmly. Some rows mark clone size as missing; the rest say once, few, many or name a class of expanded clone.

>.|TRBD2|TRBJ2-7|TRBV10-1
CARRGGSSYEQYF
TGCGCCAGGAGGGGCGGGAGCTCCTACGAGCAGTACTTC
>.|TRBD2|TRBJ2-5|TRBV20-1
CSARKRGGRETQYF
TGCAGTGCTAGGAAGCGGGGGGGCCGAGAGACCCAGTACTTC
>.|.|TRBJ2-5|TRBV5-4
CASSAPDRLETLYF
TGTGCCAGCAGCGCGCCGGACCGCCTGGAGACCCTGTACTTC
>many|TRBD1|TRBJ1-2|TRBV5-8
CASTLRGGQIYGYTF
TGTGCCAGCACCCTTAGGGGGGGACAGATCTATGGCTACACCTTC
>.|TRBD1|TRBJ2-7|TRBV2
CASNGQVSSYEQYF
TGTGCCTCGAACGGACAGGTCAGCTCCTACGAGCAGTACTTC
>.|.|TRBJ1-2|TRBV7-2
CASSPQGTENYGYTF
TGTGCCAGCAGCCCTCAAGGCACCGAGAACTATGGCTACACCTTC
>.|.|TRBJ2-7|TRBV5-6
CASSSSGGVGQYF
TGTGCCAGCAGCTCCTCTGGTGGGGTCGGGCAGTACTTC
>.|.|TRBJ2-5|TRBV5-1
CASSLRGIREETQYF
TGCGCCAGCAGCTTAAGGGGAATCCGCGAAGAGACCCAGTACTTC
>.|.|TRBJ2-7|TRBV24-1
CATSDLRSGLVEQYF
TGTGCCACCAGTGATTTACGCTCCGGGTTGGTCGAGCAGTACTTC
>.|.|TRBJ1-4|TRBV7-9
CASSLDTGANEKLFF
TGTGCCAGCAGCTTAGACACAGGTGCTAATGAAAAACTGTTTTTT
>once|.|TRBJ2-1|TRBV29-1
CSVGWDNSYNEQFF
TGCAGCGTTGGATGGGACAACTCCTACAATGAGCAGTTCTTC
>few|.|TRBJ2-5|TRBV30
CAWSGTGALAQYF
TGTGCCTGGAGTGGAACGGGAGCGCTTGCCCAGTACTTC
>.|TRBD1|TRBJ1-1|TRBV19
CASWTGNTEAFF
TGTGCCAGTTGGACAGGGAACACTGAAGCTTTCTTT
>many|.|TRBJ2-2|TRBV12-3/TRBV12-4
CASSFYPGELFF
TGTGCCAGCAGTTTCTATCCCGGGGAGCTGTTTTTT
>.|.|TRBJ1-2|TRBV29-1
CSALGLYGYTF
TGCAGCGCCTTAGGCCTCTATGGCTACACCTTC
>many|.|TRBJ1-1|TRBV9
CASSADQTGEAFF
TGTGCCAGCAGCGCGGACCAAACCGGTGAAGCTTTCTTT
>.|TRBD1|TRBJ1-3|TRBV25-1
CASSEGDWTGVGNTIYF
TGTGCCAGCAGTGAAGGAGATTGGACAGGGGTAGGAAACACCATATATTTT
>.|.|TRBJ2-7|TRBV6-6
CASSHNYEQYF
TGTGCCAGCAGCCACAACTACGAGCAGTACTTC
>.|TRBD1|TRBJ2-5|TRBV24-1
CATSERTGGFETQYF
TGTGCCACCAGTGAGAGGACAGGGGGCTTCGAGACCCAGTACTTC
>many|TRBD2|TRBJ2-7|TRBV29-1
CSVGGGSAYEQYF
TGCAGCGTTGGGGGCGGGAGCGCCTACGAGCAGTACTTC
>many|.|TRBJ1-1|TRBV20-1
CSAARQPNTEAFF
TGCAGTGCCGCAAGACAGCCGAACACTGAAGCTTTCTTT
>.|.|TRBJ1-6|TRBV6-1
CASRIYNSPLHF
TGTGCCAGCAGGATCTATAATTCACCCCTCCACTTT
>many|.|TRBJ1-2|TRBV12-3/TRBV12-4
CASSWSSGYTF
TGTGCCAGCAGTTGGTCAAGTGGCTACACCTTC
>.|TRBD1|TRBJ2-7|TRBV7-9
CASSLVVLTGARGRGEQYF
TGTGCCAGCAGCTTAGTGGTGCTGACAGGGGCGAGGGGTCGGGGCGAGCAGTACTTC
>few|TRBD2|TRBJ2-5|TRBV7-8
CASSPGGSGGETQYF
TGTGCCAGCAGCCCCGGCGGTAGCGGGGGAGAGACCCAGTACTTC
>once|.|TRBJ1-5|TRBV20-1
CSARESGGRGNQPQHF
TGCAGTGCTAGAGAGTCGGGAGGACGGGGCAATCAGCCCCAGCATTTT
>.|TRBD2|TRBJ2-2|TRBV10-3
CAISRTSGGVNTGELFF
TGTGCCATCAGTCGGACTAGCGGGGGAGTGAACACCGGGGAGCTGTTTTTT
>once|.|TRBJ1-2|TRBV9
CASSVADYYGYTF
TGTGCCAGCAGCGTCGCAGATTACTATGGCTACACCTTC
>many|TRBD2|TRBJ2-3|TRBV7-2
CASSLTSGVDTQYF
TGTGCCAGCAGCTTAACTAGCGGGGTAGATACGCAGTATTTT
>many|.|TRBJ2-7|TRBV7-6
CASSYEGVQYF
TGTGCCAGCAGCTACGAGGGGGTGCAGTACTTC
>.|.|TRBJ2-7|TRBV6-1
CASREGAPILGEQYF
TGTGCCAGCAGGGAGGGGGCTCCTATACTTGGCGAGCAGTACTTC
>.|TRBD1|TRBJ1-6|TRBV6-1
CASSRTGGSSPLHF
TGTGCCAGCAGCCGGACAGGGGGTAGTTCACCCCTCCACTTT
>few|TRBD1|TRBJ1-4|TRBV10-3
CAISENPTGRGEKLFF
TGTGCCATCAGTGAAAACCCGACAGGGCGAGGGGAAAAACTGTTTTTT
>many|.|TRBJ2-5|TRBV6-5
CARERATQYF
TGTGCCCGAGAAAGGGCGACCCAGTACTTC
>many|TRBD2|TRBJ2-3|TRBV5-1
CASTSPLAAGTDTQYF
TGCGCCAGCACTTCCCCGCTAGCGGCTGGCACAGATACGCAGTATTTT
>many|.|TRBJ1-1|TRBV7-3
CASSLQGYTEAFF
TGTGCCAGCAGCTTACAAGGTTACACTGAAGCTTTCTTT
>.|TRBD1|TRBJ1-5|TRBV2
CASSVGRQGIQPQHF
TGTGCCAGCAGTGTCGGGCGACAGGGGATTCAGCCCCAGCATTTT
>.|.|TRBJ2-7|TRBV15
CATSRVRNNYEQYF
TGTGCCACCAGCAGAGTGCGGAATAACTACGAGCAGTACTTC
>.|TRBD1|TRBJ1-4|TRBV25-1
CASRESGQINEKLFF
TGTGCCAGCAGAGAATCGGGACAGATTAATGAAAAACTGTTTTTT
>few|.|TRBJ1-5|TRBV25-1
CASRGSGEQPQHF
TGTGCCAGCAGGGGTTCAGGGGAGCAGCCCCAGCATTTT
>few|.|TRBJ2-2|TRBV7-2
CASSRELFF
TGTGCCAGCAGCCGGGAGCTGTTTTTT